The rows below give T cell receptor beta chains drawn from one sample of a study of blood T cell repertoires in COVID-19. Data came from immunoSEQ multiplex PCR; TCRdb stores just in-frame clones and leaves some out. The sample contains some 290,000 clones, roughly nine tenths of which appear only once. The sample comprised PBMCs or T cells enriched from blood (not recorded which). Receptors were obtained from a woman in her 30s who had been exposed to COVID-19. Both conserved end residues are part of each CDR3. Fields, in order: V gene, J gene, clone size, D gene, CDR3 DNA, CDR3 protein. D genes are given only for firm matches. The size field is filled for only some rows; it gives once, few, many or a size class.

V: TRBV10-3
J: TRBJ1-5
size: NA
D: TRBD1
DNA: TGTGCCACCTCTTACACAGGGGGCAATCAGCCCCAGCATTTT
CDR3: CATSYTGGNQPQHF

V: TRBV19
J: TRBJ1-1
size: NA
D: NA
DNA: TGTGCCAGTAGTATAGCTAACACAGTGAACACTGAAGCTTTCTTT
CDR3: CASSIANTVNTEAFF

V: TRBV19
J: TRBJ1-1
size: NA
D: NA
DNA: TGTGCCAGTAGTTCCATGCCCACAATGAACACTGAAGCTTTCTTT
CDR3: CASSSMPTMNTEAFF

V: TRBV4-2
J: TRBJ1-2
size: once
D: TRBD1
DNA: TGTGCCAGCAGCCAGGCGGACAGGCCCCACCACACCTTC
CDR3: CASSQADRPHHTF

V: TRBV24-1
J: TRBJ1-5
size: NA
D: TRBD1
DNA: TGTGCCACCAGCAGGGGGGCCAGCAATCAGCCCCAGCATTTT
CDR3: CATSRGASNQPQHF

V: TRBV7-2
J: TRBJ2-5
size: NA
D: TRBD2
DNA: TGTGCCAGCAGCCTCGGACTAGCGGGGGGACAAGAGACCCAGTACTTC
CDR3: CASSLGLAGGQETQYF

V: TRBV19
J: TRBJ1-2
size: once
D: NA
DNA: TGTGCCAGTAGCAATACCAGGGTTTATGGCTACACCTTC
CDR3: CASSNTRVYGYTF

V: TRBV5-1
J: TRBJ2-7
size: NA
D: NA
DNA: TGCGCCAGCAGCTTGGCGGGACATACATTCTACGAGCAGTACTTC
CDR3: CASSLAGHTFYEQYF

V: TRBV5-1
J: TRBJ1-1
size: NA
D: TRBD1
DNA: TGCGCCAGCAGCTTGAAGGGGGCGCTACCCCTCAGCTGGAACACTGAAGCTTTCTTT
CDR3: CASSLKGALPLSWNTEAFF

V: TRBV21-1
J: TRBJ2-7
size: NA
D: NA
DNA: TGTGCCACCCCCAAGTGGAGGGCCCCTTGGTACGAGCAGTACTTC
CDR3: CATPKWRAPWYEQYF

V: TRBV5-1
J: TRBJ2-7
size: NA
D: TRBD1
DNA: TGCGCCAGCAGCGTACGACAGGGAACGGGCTACGAGCAGTACTTC
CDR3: CASSVRQGTGYEQYF

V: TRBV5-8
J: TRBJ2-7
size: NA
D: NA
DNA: TGTGCCAGCAGCGTTTCCGGAACAGGGTCCCTTTCTCTCCGCGAGCAGTACTTC
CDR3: CASSVSGTGSLSLREQYF

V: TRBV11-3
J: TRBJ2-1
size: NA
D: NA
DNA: TGTGCCAGCAGCTTACGGCGAGGTTCAATCTCCTACAATGAGCAGTTCTTC
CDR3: CASSLRRGSISYNEQFF